What follows describes a single T cell receptor (beta chain). Its antigen is not known. The data stem from a study of cytomegalovirus exposure and HLA in healthy donors. Overall study results and limits: Specificity of a few CMV-associated chains for CMV antigens was verified in vitro.

The CDR3 sequence is 13 residues long. Trimming left V 3 bases short and J 1 base short, with 6 bases between. Germline CDR1 and CDR2: SGHTA and FQGNSA. The PCR had 60 Vbeta and 13 Jbeta primers. Using immunoSEQ multiplex PCR, the repertoire was profiled, and TCRdb retains in-frame clones only, with some absent. The data contain fewer than 95,000 clones, roughly 80% of them singletons. The rearrangement joins TRBV7-2 to TRBJ2-5, with TRBD2 as a possible D gene (6 bases). Sequenced material: PBMCs. The receptor comes from a man between 40 and 49 years old in good health and CMV-seronegative. CDR3 DNA: TGTGCCAGCAGCTTGGGGGGCCAAGAGACCCAGTACTTC. Protein: CASSLGGQETQYF.